This is a list of T cell receptor beta chains from one sample in a study of blood T cells in healthy people across ages. TCRdb fed the 5' RACE reads into MiXCR, producing one record per CDR3 protein. The repertoire includes approximately 800,000 distinct CDR3 sequences, about 45% of them detected once, and around a sixth sits in the top ten. The sample was blood. The receptors derive from an elderly man in good health. Each CDR3 is given with its conserved first and last residue. D genes are given only for firm matches. Some rows have no size entry. The others give once, few or many, or a class for an expanded clone.

j_gene,v_gene,d_gene,abundance,CDR3aa,CDR3nt
TRBJ2-7,TRBV7-2,TRBD2,-,CASSVKRGGNNEQYF,TGTGCCAGCAGCGTCAAGCGGGGGGGGAACAATGAGCAGTACTTC
TRBJ2-7,TRBV12-3/TRBV12-4,TRBD2,-,CASSFGGTLYEQYF,TGTGCCAGCAGTTTCGGGGGGACCCTCTACGAGCAGTACTTC
TRBJ2-5,TRBV5-6,TRBD2,-,CASSLAFGGAIQETQYF,TGTGCCAGCAGCTTGGCCTTCGGGGGGGCTATCCAAGAGACCCAGTACTTC
TRBJ2-3,TRBV7-8,-,-,CASSPRAMGTTDTQYF,TGTGCCAGCAGCCCGCGAGCCATGGGGACCACAGATACGCAGTATTTT
TRBJ2-5,TRBV20-1,-,few,CSALGRTQETQYF,TGCAGTGCCCTGGGGCGAACCCAAGAGACCCAGTACTTC
TRBJ2-1,TRBV10-3,TRBD2,-,CAISAGTSGGGASNEQFF,TGTGCCATCAGTGCCGGGACTAGCGGGGGCGGGGCCTCCAATGAGCAGTTCTTC
TRBJ2-7,TRBV2,TRBD2,few,CASKEGLAVPEQYF,TGTGCCAGCAAAGAGGGACTAGCGGTCCCAGAGCAGTACTTC
TRBJ1-2,TRBV20-1,TRBD1,-,CSAGTGVVGYTF,TGCAGTGCAGGAACAGGGGTGGTTGGCTACACCTTC
TRBJ1-6,TRBV9,-,-,CASSVGSGNSPLHF,TGTGCCAGCAGCGTAGGGTCGGGTAATTCACCCCTCCACTTT
TRBJ2-1,TRBV12-3/TRBV12-4,TRBD2,-,CASSTSGTSSYNEQFF,TGTGCCAGTTCTACCAGCGGGACGAGCTCCTACAATGAGCAGTTCTTC
TRBJ2-1,TRBV25-1,TRBD2,-,CASWPAGPYNEQFF,TGTGCCAGCTGGCCAGCGGGACCTTACAATGAGCAGTTCTTC
TRBJ2-3,TRBV5-1,TRBD1,many,CASSQDRSTDTQYF,TGCGCCAGCAGCCAGGACAGGAGCACAGATACGCAGTATTTT
TRBJ2-5,TRBV5-1,-,-,CASSSRGVGEETQYF,TGCGCCAGCAGCTCAAGGGGAGTGGGGGAAGAGACCCAGTACTTC
TRBJ2-1,TRBV7-9,-,few,CASSRTAEQFF,TGTGCCAGCAGCAGGACCGCTGAGCAGTTCTTC
TRBJ2-3,TRBV12-3/TRBV12-4,TRBD2,-,CASRPDRAGASDTQYF,TGTGCCAGCAGGCCCGATCGAGCGGGAGCCTCCGATACGCAGTATTTT
TRBJ2-3,TRBV3-1,TRBD2,-,CASSLGLGRTDTQYF,TGTGCCAGCAGCCTCGGACTAGGCCGTACAGATACGCAGTATTTT
TRBJ2-5,TRBV6-2/TRBV6-3,-,once,CASRLDLETQYF,TGTGCCAGTAGACTAGATCTTGAGACCCAGTACTTC
TRBJ2-5,TRBV20-1,TRBD2,medium-sized,CSARPGTSVKTQYF,TGCAGTGCTAGACCGGGGACTAGCGTTAAGACCCAGTACTTC
TRBJ2-1,TRBV20-1,-,few,CSAVPANEQFF,TGCAGTGCCGTACCTGCCAATGAGCAGTTCTTC
TRBJ1-5,TRBV19,TRBD1,few,CASSITGGNQPQHF,TGTGCCAGTAGTATTACAGGGGGCAATCAGCCCCAGCATTTT
TRBJ1-1,TRBV5-1,TRBD1,-,CASMLGQGRWNTEAFF,TGCGCCAGCATGCTGGGACAGGGGCGGTGGAACACTGAAGCTTTCTTT
TRBJ2-2,TRBV12-3/TRBV12-4,-,-,CASSETTRELFF,TGTGCCAGCAGTGAAACAACCCGGGAGCTGTTTTTT
TRBJ2-3,TRBV15,-,few,CATSSLAVPSTDTQYF,TGTGCCACCAGCAGCTTAGCCGTCCCAAGCACAGATACGCAGTATTTT
TRBJ2-7,TRBV15,-,once,CATSRDQGVSYEQYF,TGTGCCACCAGCAGAGATCAAGGGGTTTCCTACGAGCAGTACTTC
TRBJ1-2,TRBV6-5,TRBD1,-,CASRTTGVAGYTF,TGTGCCAGCAGAACCACAGGGGTAGCTGGCTACACCTTC
TRBJ2-3,TRBV27,-,-,CASSPFEADTQYF,TGTGCCAGCAGTCCCTTCGAGGCAGATACGCAGTATTTT
TRBJ2-7,TRBV5-1,-,-,CASSSLGRGSYEQYF,TGCGCCAGCAGCTCCCTGGGGCGCGGGTCCTACGAGCAGTACTTC
TRBJ1-5,TRBV5-1,-,-,CASSLEAESPQHF,TGCGCCAGCAGCTTGGAAGCTGAATCTCCCCAGCATTTT
TRBJ2-2,TRBV20-1,-,few,CSARGFGAGELFF,TGCAGCGCAAGAGGGTTCGGGGCCGGGGAGCTGTTTTTT
TRBJ2-3,TRBV14,TRBD2,-,CASSRRGLAGTDTQYF,TGTGCCAGCAGCCGACGGGGACTAGCGGGCACAGATACGCAGTATTTT
TRBJ2-7,TRBV7-8,TRBD2,-,CASSCGGTYEQYF,TGTGCCAGCAGCTGCGGGGGGACCTACGAGCAGTACTTC
TRBJ2-5,TRBV20-1,TRBD2,-,CSARTSVETQYF,TGCAGTGCTCGGACTAGCGTAGAGACCCAGTACTTC
TRBJ2-1,TRBV4-2,-,-,CASSQVDQDGEQFF,TGTGCCAGCAGCCAAGTGGACCAAGATGGTGAGCAGTTCTTC
TRBJ1-5,TRBV19,-,-,CASSISVSQPQHF,TGTGCCAGTAGTATATCGGTCTCTCAGCCCCAGCATTTT
TRBJ2-7,TRBV5-1,-,few,CASSLGQPGEQYF,TGCGCCAGCAGCTTGGGACAGCCGGGGGAGCAGTACTTC
TRBJ2-5,TRBV20-1,TRBD1,-,CSASEGAFETQYF,TGCAGTGCTAGTGAGGGGGCGTTTGAGACCCAGTACTTC